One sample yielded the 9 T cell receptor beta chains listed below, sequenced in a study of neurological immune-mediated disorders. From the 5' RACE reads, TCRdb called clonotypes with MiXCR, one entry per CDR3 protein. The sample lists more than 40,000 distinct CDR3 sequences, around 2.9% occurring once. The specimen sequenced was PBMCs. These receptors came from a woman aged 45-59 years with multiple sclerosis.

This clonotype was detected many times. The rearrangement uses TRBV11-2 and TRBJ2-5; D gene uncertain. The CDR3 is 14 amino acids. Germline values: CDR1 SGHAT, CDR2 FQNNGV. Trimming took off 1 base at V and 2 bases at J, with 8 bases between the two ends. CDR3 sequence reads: CASSLVLGQETQYF. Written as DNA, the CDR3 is TGTGCCAGCAGCTTAGTCTTGGGGCAAGAGACCCAGTACTTC. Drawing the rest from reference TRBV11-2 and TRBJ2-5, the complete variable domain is EAGVAQSPRYKIIEKRQSVAFWCNPISGHATLYWYQQILGQGPKLLIQFQNNGVVDDSQLPKDRFSAERLKGVDSTLKIQPAKLEDSAVYLCASSLVLGQETQYFGPGTRLLVL.

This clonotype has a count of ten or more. As DNA, the CDR3 is TGTGCCAGCAGCTTATCAGCGCGGGAGCAGGTCTGGTTGAGAACAGATACGCAGTATTTT. It encodes CASSLSAREQVWLRTDTQYF. V and J are TRBV7-2 and TRBJ2-3; 7 bases are shared with TRBD2. This CDR3 has 20 residues. The V segment lost 2 bases and the J segment 3 bases; nucleotides outside the gene matches: 20. From germline, CDR1 is SGHTA and CDR2 FQGNSA.

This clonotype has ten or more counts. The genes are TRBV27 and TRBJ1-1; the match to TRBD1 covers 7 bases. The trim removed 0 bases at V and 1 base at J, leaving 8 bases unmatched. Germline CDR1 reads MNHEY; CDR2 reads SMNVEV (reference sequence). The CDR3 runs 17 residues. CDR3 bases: TGTGCCAGCAGTTTATCCTTCCGACAGGGCCGGAACACTGAAGCTTTCTTT. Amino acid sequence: CASSLSFRQGRNTEAFF.

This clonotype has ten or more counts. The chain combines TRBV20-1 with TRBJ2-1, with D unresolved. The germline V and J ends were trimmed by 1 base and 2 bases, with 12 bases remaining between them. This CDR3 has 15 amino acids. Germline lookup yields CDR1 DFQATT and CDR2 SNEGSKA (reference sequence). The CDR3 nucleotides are TGCAGTGCTAGAGTATCGGACCAAGCCTACAATGAGCAGTTCTTC. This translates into CSARVSDQAYNEQFF.

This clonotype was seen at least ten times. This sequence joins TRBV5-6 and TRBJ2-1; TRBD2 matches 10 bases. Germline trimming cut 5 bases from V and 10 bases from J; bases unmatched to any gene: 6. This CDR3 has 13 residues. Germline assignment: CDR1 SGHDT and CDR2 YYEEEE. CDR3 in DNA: TGTGCCAGCAGGGTAGCGGGAGGCATCGAGCAGTTCTTC. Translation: CASRVAGGIEQFF. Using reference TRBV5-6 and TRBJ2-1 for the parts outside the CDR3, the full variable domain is DAGVTQSPTHLIKTRGQQVTLRCSPKSGHDTVSWYQQALGQGPQFIFQYYEEEERQRGNFPDRFSGHQFPNYSSELNVNALLLGDSALYLCASRVAGGIEQFFGPGTRLTVL.

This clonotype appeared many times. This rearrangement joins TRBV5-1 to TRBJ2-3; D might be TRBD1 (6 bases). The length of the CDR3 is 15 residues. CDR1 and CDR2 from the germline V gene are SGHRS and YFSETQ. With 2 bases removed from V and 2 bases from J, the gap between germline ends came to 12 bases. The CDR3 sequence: CASSFRDTSTDTQYF. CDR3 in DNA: TGCGCCAGCAGCTTCAGGGACACCTCCACAGATACGCAGTATTTT. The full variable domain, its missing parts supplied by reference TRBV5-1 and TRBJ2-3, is KAGVTQTPRYLIKTRGQQVTLSCSPISGHRSVSWYQQTPGQGLQFLFEYFSETQRNKGNFPGRFSGRQFSNSRSEMNVSTLELGDSALYLCASSFRDTSTDTQYFGPGTRLTVL.

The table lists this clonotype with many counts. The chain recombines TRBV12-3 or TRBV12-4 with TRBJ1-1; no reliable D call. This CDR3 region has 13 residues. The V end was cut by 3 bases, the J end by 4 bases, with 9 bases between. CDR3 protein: CASSFLSGTEAFF. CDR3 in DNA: TGTGCCAGCAGTTTTTTGTCTGGCACTGAAGCTTTCTTT.

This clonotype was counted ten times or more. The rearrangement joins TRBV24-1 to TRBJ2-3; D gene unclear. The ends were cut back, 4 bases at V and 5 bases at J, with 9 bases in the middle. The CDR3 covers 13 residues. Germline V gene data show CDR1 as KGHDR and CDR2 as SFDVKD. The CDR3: CATSEPTGDTQYF. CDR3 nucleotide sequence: TGTGCCACCAGTGAGCCTACCGGAGATACGCAGTATTTT.

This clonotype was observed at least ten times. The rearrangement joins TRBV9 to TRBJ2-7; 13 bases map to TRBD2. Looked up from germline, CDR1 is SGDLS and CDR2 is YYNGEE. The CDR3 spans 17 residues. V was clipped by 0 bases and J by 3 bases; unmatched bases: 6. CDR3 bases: TGTGCCAGCAGCGTAGGTACTAGCGGGAGGGCCGGCTACGAGCAGTACTTC. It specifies CASSVGTSGRAGYEQYF.